This T cell receptor beta chain derives from a study of T-cell memory formation after mild COVID-19. TCRdb fed the 5' RACE reads into MiXCR, producing one record per CDR3 protein. The sample holds approximately 250,000 distinct CDR3 sequences, over 15% seen once. Germline V lookup: CDR1 KGHDR, CDR2 SFDVKD. The CDR3 spans 15 residues. Deletions cut 3 bases from V and 4 bases from J, with 12 bases between. The gene calls are TRBV24-1 and TRBJ1-3, with D possibly being TRBD1 (5 bases). This sequence was found in a man between 18 and 35 years old who had mild COVID-19 (a few samples of this study predate the infection). Cell type and time point are not known. The specimen was PBMCs or a T cell subset sorted from them (not recorded which). Here the CDR3 reads CATSDGGDFGNTIYF. CDR3 coding DNA: TGTGCCACCAGTGATGGAGGGGATTTCGGAAACACCATATATTTT.